The clone carrying this TCR beta chain was detected only once. The antigen is not known. Other DNA sequences in the same sample also yield this CDR3. The entry originates in a study of T cells in localized non-small cell lung cancer. Study observations and caveats: The study sequenced only one region of the tumor. As a result, intratumor heterogeneity could not be excluded and remains possible. Among the top 100 tumor clones, a median about 58 appeared in adjacent lung. A denser population of T cells in blood accompanied longer overall survival. Exceeding tumor, uninvolved adjacent lung had the highest T cell clonality.

TCRdb keeps only in-frame clones here, not all; method: immunoSEQ multiplex PCR. Of some 66,000 clones detected, just under 85% appear once; the ten largest clones hold approximately 13%. The V segment lost 4 bases and the J segment 5 bases; nucleotides outside the gene matches: 10. The CDR3 contains 16 residues. The germline CDR1 and CDR2 sequences are SEHNR and FQNEAQ (reference sequence). The sample consisted of peripheral blood, taken before any cancer treatment. The clonotype comes from a female donor aged 60 or older with stage I lung adenocarcinoma. The gene calls are TRBV7-9 and TRBJ1-1; 10 bases align to TRBD1. Here the CDR3 reads CASSSSGTGVRTEAFF. In nucleotides, the CDR3 is TGTGCCAGCAGCTCGTCCGGGACAGGGGTGAGGACTGAAGCTTTCTTT.